This TCR beta chain was recovered during a study of blood T cell repertoires in COVID-19. CDR3 length: 14 amino acids. V lost 6 bases and J lost 7, with 16 bases in between. Germline V CDR1 and CDR2: MNHEY, SVGAGI. The method was immunoSEQ multiplex PCR; TCRdb's version includes in-frame clones alone and lacks a portion of them. The sample records around 170,000 clones, 84% being singletons. The receptor's source is a woman between 50 and 59 years old who had recovered from COVID-19. Sequencing was performed on PBMCs or T cells enriched from blood (not recorded which). J is TRBJ1-5 and V is TRBV6-5; a possible D gene is TRBD1 (5 bases). The CDR3 sequence is CASSPTVGVQPQHF. DNA of the CDR3: TGTGCCAGCAGCCCCACGGTAGGGGTCCAGCCCCAGCATTTT.